A single sample gave rise to the 30 T cell receptor beta chains below, sequenced in a study of T cell changes during pregnancy in multiple sclerosis. Sequencing used immunoSEQ multiplex PCR; TCRdb keeps in-frame clones, though not all of them. The table includes more than 100,000 clones, roughly nine tenths detected once. The starting material was peripheral blood, obtained after pregnancy. The receptors derive from a female donor with multiple sclerosis, enrolled in a pregnancy study.

The CDR3 protein is CASSQDTSANYGYTF. The CDR3, as DNA: TGTGCCAGCAGCCAAGATACGTCAGCTAACTATGGCTACACCTTC. V usage is TRBV4-2 and J usage is TRBJ1-2; D is uncertain. The germline gives CDR1 LGHNA, CDR2 YNFKEQ. Between the trimmed V and J ends, which lost 0 bases and 0 bases, there was a span of 8 bases. This CDR3 contains 15 residues.

V usage is TRBV11-2 and J usage is TRBJ1-2; the match to TRBD1 covers 9 bases. The CDR3 contains 17 residues. V dropped 1 base and J dropped 4; count of bases not matched to a gene: 10. Germline V gene sequence: CDR1 SGHAT, CDR2 FQNNGV. CDR3 in amino acids: CASSLAPRGQGSYGYTF. CDR3 DNA: TGTGCCAGCAGCTTAGCGCCCCGGGGACAGGGATCCTATGGCTACACCTTC.

The V call is TRBV5-5, the J call TRBJ1-2, with 7 bases that match TRBD1. V was clipped by 3 bases and J by 4 bases; unmatched bases: 9. The germline gives CDR1 SGHKS, CDR2 YYEKEE (reference sequence). The CDR3 runs to 15 residues. The CDR3 bases are TGTGCCAGCAGCTCTGGACAGGAGGCTGGCTATGGCTACACCTTC. It is translated as CASSSGQEAGYGYTF.

The genes are TRBV7-2 and TRBJ1-2; TRBD1 is a possible D gene (6 bases). V lost 1 base to trimming and J lost 5 bases, with 17 bases between them. This CDR3 contains 16 residues. In germline, CDR1 is SGHTA, CDR2 FQGNSA. CDR3 sequence (DNA): TGTGCCAGCAGCTTAGAAAGACAGGCGATAATATATGGCTACACCTTC. Amino acid sequence: CASSLERQAIIYGYTF.

The chain links TRBV9 to TRBJ1-2; 8 bases match TRBD1. The CDR3 totals 14 residues. Trimming removed 3 bases from V and 7 bases from J; junction bases left unmatched: 8. The germline gives CDR1 SGDLS, CDR2 YYNGEE. The CDR3 bases are TGTGCCAGCAGCGAACCGACAGGGGATCCTGGCTACACCTTC. Protein sequence: CASSEPTGDPGYTF. Variable domain in full (rest from reference TRBV9 and TRBJ1-2): DSGVTQTPKHLITATGQRVTLRCSPRSGDLSVYWYQQSLDQGLQFLIQYYNGEERAKGNILERFSAQQFPDLHSELNLSSLELGDSALYFCASSEPTGDPGYTFGSGTRLTVV.

V usage is TRBV19 and J usage is TRBJ2-1; 8 positions match TRBD2. The germline V gene encodes CDR1 LNHDA and CDR2 SQIVND (reference sequence). The CDR3 extends over 17 amino acids. V gave up 5 bases and J gave up 7 bases; unmatched junction bases: 16. The CDR3 loop is CASSPGLVKTYANEQFF. The DNA of the CDR3 is TGTGCCAGTAGTCCGGGACTAGTCAAAACATACGCAAATGAGCAGTTCTTC.

This chain links TRBV10-1 with TRBJ2-2, with a possible D match to TRBD1 (5 bases). This CDR3 contains 16 residues. V was shortened by 3 bases and J by 2 bases, with 13 bases between the two germline ends. Germline lookup yields CDR1 WNHNN and CDR2 SYGVQD (reference sequence). The DNA for the CDR3 is TGCGCCAGCAGTGATAGGATAGGGGCAAACACCGGGGAGCTGTTTTTT. Amino acids: CASSDRIGANTGELFF.

The chain is built from TRBV9 and TRBJ1-4, with 8 bases fitting TRBD1. The germline V gene has CDR1 SGDLS and CDR2 YYNGEE. Trimming at V came to 4 bases and at J to 4 bases, leaving 6 bases not matched to a gene. The CDR3 sequence is 15 residues long. CDR3 bases: TGTGCCAGCAGCCTAAGGGACAGGTTTAATGAAAAACTGTTTTTT. Its protein product is CASSLRDRFNEKLFF.

The chain has TRBV19 and TRBJ1-6; TRBD1 is a possible D gene (5 bases). The CDR3 loop spans 15 amino acids. Germline V CDR1 and CDR2: LNHDA, SQIVND (reference sequence). Trimming removed 1 base from V and 11 bases from J, with 15 bases in between. The CDR3 here is CASSIAAGRSAPLHF. DNA for the CDR3: TGTGCCAGTAGTATAGCGGCAGGGCGATCGGCACCCCTCCACTTT.

The CDR3 sequence: CASSYSGELFF. The CDR3 DNA is TGTGCCAGCAGTTATTCCGGGGAGCTGTTTTTT. The chain is built from TRBV2 and TRBJ2-2, with unresolved D. CDR3 size: 11 residues. V lost 5 bases and J lost 6, with 4 bases in between. CDR1 and CDR2 (germline): SNHLY, FYNNEI.

The CDR3 spells CASSLFPQGPVPVTNEKLFF. CDR3 DNA sequence: TGTGCCAGCAGCCTGTTCCCACAGGGGCCCGTACCGGTGACTAATGAAAAACTGTTTTTT. The chain links TRBV27 to TRBJ1-4; TRBD1 matches at 7 bases. V lost 6 bases, J lost 2 bases, and 21 bases stayed unmatched. Germline V CDR1 and CDR2: MNHEY, SMNVEV (reference sequence). This CDR3 is 20 amino acids long.

The chain employs TRBV10-2 and TRBJ2-7, with TRBD2 matching 8 bases. This CDR3 region has 15 residues. CDR1 is WSHSY and CDR2 is SAAADI in the germline V gene. J lost 5 bases, V lost 4 bases, and 10 bases had no gene match. The CDR3 DNA follows: TGCGCCAGCAGTGGGTTAGGAGCGGGAGCCCACGAGCAGTACTTC. Protein: CASSGLGAGAHEQYF.

V is TRBV5-4 and J is TRBJ2-1, with TRBD2 identical over 9 bases. Unmatched junction bases numbered 7, after V lost 3 bases and J lost 9 bases. Germline CDR1 reads SGHNT; CDR2 reads YYREEE (reference sequence). The length of the CDR3 is 14 residues. The CDR3 nucleotides read TGTGCCAGCAGCTCCAAGGCGGGAGGGAGTGAGCAGTTCTTC. Translating gives CASSSKAGGSEQFF.

V is TRBV5-1 and J is TRBJ2-1, with D unclear. V was shortened by 5 bases and J by 5 bases, with 8 bases between the two germline ends. The CDR3 is 12 residues long. Germline lookup yields CDR1 SGHRS and CDR2 YFSETQ. Written as DNA, the CDR3 is TGCGCCAGCAGTGCGGCCCACAATGAGCAGTTCTTC. Protein product: CASSAAHNEQFF.

This rearrangement joins TRBV6-1 to TRBJ2-7, with TRBD1 matching 10 bases. The CDR3 consists of 13 residues. Trimming at V came to 6 bases and at J to 7 bases, leaving 6 bases not matched to a gene. Germline assignment: CDR1 MNHNS and CDR2 SASEGT. The CDR3 is CASRGTGEGEQYF. The CDR3 DNA follows: TGTGCCAGCAGGGGGACAGGGGAAGGTGAGCAGTACTTC.

The chain couples TRBV28 to TRBJ1-5, with D uncertain. The V gene's germline CDR1 is MDHEN and CDR2 SYDVKM. The CDR3 loop spans 11 amino acids. V was shortened by 3 bases and J by 11 bases, with 8 bases between the two germline ends. The CDR3 region is CASSFGLAQHF. The CDR3 DNA follows: TGTGCCAGCAGTTTCGGACTAGCCCAGCATTTT.

The V call is TRBV7-6, the J call TRBJ1-4; D may be TRBD1 (5 bases). With 5 bases removed from V and 8 bases from J, the gap between germline ends came to 18 bases. CDR1 and CDR2 (germline): SGHVS, FNYEAQ. The CDR3 is made up of 15 amino acids. The CDR3 loop is CASSPGGGIGEKLFF. The CDR3 region has the DNA TGTGCCAGCAGCCCCGGGGGGGGAATAGGGGAAAAACTGTTTTTT.

The rearrangement links TRBV19 to TRBJ2-3; 7 bases match TRBD1. This CDR3 contains 21 residues. Germline assignment: CDR1 LNHDA and CDR2 SQIVND (reference sequence). Trimming removed 1 base from V and 5 bases from J; junction bases left unmatched: 24. The CDR3 sequence is CASSIARRGTLRQGRIDTQYF. DNA for the CDR3: TGTGCCAGTAGTATAGCCCGCCGGGGCACATTGCGACAGGGAAGAATAGATACGCAGTATTTT.

The V call is TRBV6-1, the J call TRBJ1-5; TRBD1 agrees at 10 bases. CDR1 is MNHNS, CDR2 SASEGT, per germline. CDR3 length: 14 amino acids. V lost 1 base, J lost 9 bases, and 3 bases stayed unmatched. CDR3 region: CASSEGTGGWPQHF. As DNA, the CDR3 is TGTGCCAGCAGTGAAGGGACAGGGGGATGGCCCCAGCATTTT.

V is TRBV6-5 and J is TRBJ1-5; no clear D. The V end lost 2 bases, the J end lost 12 bases, and 14 bases lay between the germline ends. The CDR3 runs to 13 residues. Germline values: CDR1 MNHEY, CDR2 SVGAGI. The CDR3 loop reads CASSYVSNSLQHF. The CDR3 coding sequence is TGTGCCAGCAGTTACGTGAGTAACAGTCTCCAGCATTTT.

This clone was seen only once. The chain carries TRBV6-5 and TRBJ2-5, with 9 bases matching TRBD2. The CDR3 has 15 residues. With V trimmed by 0 bases and J by 5 bases, 4 bases remained unmatched. Germline V lookup: CDR1 MNHEY, CDR2 SVGAGI. The CDR3 sequence: CASSYSGTSRETQYF. The CDR3 DNA reads as TGTGCCAGCAGTTACTCCGGGACTAGCAGGGAGACCCAGTACTTC.

The chain uses TRBV19 and TRBJ2-2; TRBD2 might be the D (5 bases). Trimming shortened V by 1 base and J by 7 bases, and 10 bases separated the two germline ends. The CDR3 runs to 14 residues. Per the germline V gene, CDR1 is LNHDA and CDR2 is SQIVND (reference sequence). The chain's CDR3 is CASSIAGMIGELFF. As DNA, the CDR3 is TGTGCCAGTAGTATAGCGGGGATGATCGGGGAGCTGTTTTTT.

This clone was observed once. CDR3 residues: CASRGLAGSYEQYF. The DNA of the CDR3 is TGTGCCAGCAGGGGACTAGCGGGCTCCTACGAGCAGTACTTC. The V call is TRBV2, the J call TRBJ2-7; 12 nucleotides line up with TRBD2. There are 14 residues in the CDR3. J lost 0 bases, V lost 6 bases, and 0 bases had no gene match. Germline assignment: CDR1 SNHLY and CDR2 FYNNEI.

The rearrangement links TRBV19 to TRBJ2-7; D may be TRBD2 (7 bases). CDR1 is LNHDA, CDR2 SQIVND, per germline (reference sequence). The length of the CDR3 is 14 residues. The V and J ends lost 5 bases and 5 bases respectively, with 16 bases between them. The CDR3 region is CASSPPGGLDEQYF. Here the CDR3 DNA reads TGTGCCAGTAGTCCCCCCGGGGGGCTCGACGAGCAGTACTTC. Combining the CDR3 with reference TRBV19 and TRBJ2-7 gives the whole variable domain DGGITQSPKYLFRKEGQNVTLSCEQNLNHDAMYWYRQDPGQGLRLIYYSQIVNDFQKGDIAEGYSVSREKKESFPLTVTSAQKNPTAFYLCASSPPGGLDEQYFGPGTRLTVT.

This chain connects TRBV7-2 to TRBJ2-2; 7 bases line up with TRBD1. Per the germline V gene, CDR1 is SGHTA and CDR2 is FQGNSA. The CDR3 is 15 amino acids. V lost 2 bases to trimming and J lost 4 bases; unmatched junction nucleotides: 4. The CDR3 loop reads CASSLRQGVTGELFF. The CDR3 DNA reads as TGTGCCAGCAGCTTACGCCAGGGGGTCACCGGGGAGCTGTTTTTT.

The chain carries TRBV19 and TRBJ2-7; maybe TRBD2 (6 bases). V lost 5 bases, J lost 2 bases, and 13 bases lay in between. This CDR3 region has 14 residues. Per the germline V gene, CDR1 is LNHDA and CDR2 is SQIVND (reference sequence). The DNA of the CDR3 is TGTGCCAGTAGTGGAGGAGGGATCGCCTACGAGCAGTACTTC. It specifies CASSGGGIAYEQYF. Combining the CDR3 with reference TRBV19 and TRBJ2-7 gives the whole variable domain DGGITQSPKYLFRKEGQNVTLSCEQNLNHDAMYWYRQDPGQGLRLIYYSQIVNDFQKGDIAEGYSVSREKKESFPLTVTSAQKNPTAFYLCASSGGGIAYEQYFGPGTRLTVT.

The count of this clone is one. V is TRBV4-3 and J is TRBJ2-4; 7 bases map to TRBD1. Germline assignment: CDR1 LGHNA and CDR2 YSLEER. The CDR3 runs to 15 residues. V was clipped by 0 bases and J by 7 bases; unmatched bases: 6. The chain's CDR3 is CASSQESTGRNIQYF. In DNA, the CDR3 is TGCGCCAGCAGCCAAGAATCGACAGGGCGGAACATTCAGTACTTC.

The chain couples TRBV6-1 to TRBJ2-3; 8 bases agree with TRBD2. V was pared by 5 bases and J by 4 bases, with 8 bases of the junction left unmatched. Germline V CDR1 and CDR2: MNHNS, SASEGT. There are 15 residues in the CDR3. The CDR3 nucleotides read TGTGCCAGCAGTCCAACTCGGGGGGGACCAGATACGCAGTATTTT. Its translation: CASSPTRGGPDTQYF.

The chain has TRBV19 and TRBJ1-1; TRBD1 might be the D (5 bases). Germline-derived CDR1 and CDR2 are LNHDA and SQIVND (reference sequence). V shed 5 bases and J shed 5 bases, with 12 bases lying between them. The CDR3 extends over 13 amino acids. CDR3 loop: CASSHRGGTEAFF. Here the CDR3 DNA reads TGTGCCAGTAGTCACCGCGGGGGGACTGAAGCTTTCTTT.

V gene TRBV19 combines with J gene TRBJ2-7, with D uncertain. The CDR3 spans 13 residues. V lost 4 bases and J lost 3, with 10 bases in between. Germline-derived CDR1 and CDR2 are LNHDA and SQIVND (reference sequence). This CDR3 is CASSKSHNYEQYF. As DNA, the CDR3 is TGTGCCAGTAGTAAGAGCCATAACTACGAGCAGTACTTC.